Described below is a single T cell receptor beta chain sequence and its context. Its antigen is currently unknown. It may be a read error: a sequence one base away is much more abundant. This sample is part of a study of blood T cells in healthy people across ages. Looking at the study overall: About one barcoded beta molecule per two T cells was the capture yield of template switching. Study-level results: A roughly linear age-dependent decrease characterized TCR beta diversity per million T cells. Because sorting was not performed, PBMCs prevented conclusive naive versus antigen-experienced comparison.

Alongside a J-beta primer mix, a sample-barcoded 5' primer served in a second PCR lasting roughly 6 to 11 cycles. TCRdb re-called the 5' RACE reads through MiXCR, storing one row per CDR3 protein. Here the sample spans hundreds of thousands of distinct CDR3 sequences, about 50% being singletons. The germline gives CDR1 LNHNV, CDR2 YYDKDF (reference sequence). There are 15 residues in the CDR3. There were healthy Caucasian individuals from Russia, aged 6 to 90, serving as donors. This clonotype originated in a woman of 80 years or more in good health. The sequenced material came from blood. This rearrangement joins TRBV15 to TRBJ2-1; a possible D gene is TRBD1 (6 bases). For the CDR3, the DNA is TGTACCACCAGCAGAGATTCGGACAGATACAATGAGCAGTTCTTC. This sequence encodes CTTSRDSDRYNEQFF.